A single TCR beta chain is shown here with its context. Sequenced by immunoSEQ multiplex PCR; TCRdb stores in-frame clones only, minus some. The sample records about 350,000 clones, less than 90% being singletons. This sample is drawn from a study of Ad26.COV2.S vaccination and SARS-CoV-2 variants. As to treatment: 15 to 20 received Ad26.COV2.S at low or high dose, single or two shots; roughly 5 received placebo; per-sample allocation not given. Repertoires come from day 63 after the first vaccine or placebo injection. The sequence derives from a person aged 18 to 65 who received the Ad26.COV2.S COVID-19 vaccine or a placebo. The source material was peripheral blood, sampled in a trial of Ad26.COV2.S vaccine versus placebo.

CDR3 residues: CASRWSADTEAFF. The DNA for the CDR3 is TGTGCCAGCAGATGGTCGGCCGACACTGAAGCTTTCTTT. The chain couples TRBV7-2 to TRBJ1-1; D not certain. Trimming shortened V by 6 bases and J by 3 bases, and 11 bases separated the two germline ends. Germline-derived CDR1 and CDR2 are SGHTA and FQGNSA. The CDR3 totals 13 residues.